Sequencing of this TCR beta chain was carried out in a study of shared clonotypes between healthy human individuals. Study-wide results and limits: Larger estimated richness was generally seen in naive subsets than in memory subsets. Investigators expected sequencing depth to affect clonotype sharing among donors.

This CDR3 has 16 amino acids. Germline CDR1 KGHSH, CDR2 LQKENI. The junction had 1 base not matched to a gene; V was cut back by 0 bases and J by 4 bases. Turning to this clone: Its specificity is unknown. The identical CDR3 is also encoded by other nucleotide sequences in the sample.

Recent vaccinations or acute infections were absent in the healthy HIV-negative adult donors. Original analysis: ImmunoSEQ output lacked quality scores and full-length reads, limiting matched filtering. The method was immunoSEQ multiplex PCR; TCRdb's version includes in-frame clones alone and lacks a portion of them. Clone size and the V and J calls come from that table; the DNA yielded D and trimming. Among about 1 million clones listed, about 75% were seen once. This TCR was sampled from a man aged 18 to 30 in good health. The chain carries TRBV18 and TRBJ2-3; TRBD2 agrees at 13 bases. Sequencing was carried out using memory CD4+ T cells sorted from blood. Sample subset: CD45RA-negative fraction. CDR3 amino acids: CASSPPGLAGSDTQYF. The CDR3 nucleotides are TGTGCCAGCTCACCACCGGGACTAGCGGGATCAGATACGCAGTATTTT.